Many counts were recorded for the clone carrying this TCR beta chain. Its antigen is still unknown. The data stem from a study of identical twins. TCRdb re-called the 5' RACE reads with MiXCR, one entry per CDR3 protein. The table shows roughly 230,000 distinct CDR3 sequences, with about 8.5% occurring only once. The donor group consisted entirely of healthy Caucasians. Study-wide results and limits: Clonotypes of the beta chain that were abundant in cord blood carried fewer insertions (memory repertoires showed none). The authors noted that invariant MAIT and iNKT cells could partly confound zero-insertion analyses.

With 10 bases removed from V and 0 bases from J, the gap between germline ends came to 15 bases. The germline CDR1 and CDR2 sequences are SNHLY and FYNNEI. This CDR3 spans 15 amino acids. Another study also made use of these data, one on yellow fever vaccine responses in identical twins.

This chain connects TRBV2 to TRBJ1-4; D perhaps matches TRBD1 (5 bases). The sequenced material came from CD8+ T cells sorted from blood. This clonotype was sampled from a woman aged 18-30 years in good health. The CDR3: CATKDRPATNEKLFF. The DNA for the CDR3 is TGTGCCACTAAAGACAGACCGGCAACTAATGAAAAACTGTTTTTT. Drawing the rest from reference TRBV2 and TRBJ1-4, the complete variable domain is EPEVTQTPSHQVTQMGQEVILRCVPISNHLYFYWYRQILGQKVEFLVSFYNNEISEKSEIFDDQFSVERPDGSNFTLKIRSTKLEDSAMYFCATKDRPATNEKLFFGSGTQLSVL.